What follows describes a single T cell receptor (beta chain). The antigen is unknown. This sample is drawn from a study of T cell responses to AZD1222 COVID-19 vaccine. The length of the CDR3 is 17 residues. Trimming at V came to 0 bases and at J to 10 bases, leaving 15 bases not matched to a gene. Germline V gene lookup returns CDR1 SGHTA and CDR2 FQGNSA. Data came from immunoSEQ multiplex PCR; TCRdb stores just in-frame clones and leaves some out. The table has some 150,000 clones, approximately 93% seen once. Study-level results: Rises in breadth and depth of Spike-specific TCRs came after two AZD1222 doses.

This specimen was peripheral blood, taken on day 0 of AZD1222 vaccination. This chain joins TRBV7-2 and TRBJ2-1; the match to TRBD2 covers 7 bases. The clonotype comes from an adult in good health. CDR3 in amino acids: CASSLAWGGPLGAEQFF. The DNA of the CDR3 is TGTGCCAGCAGCTTAGCATGGGGGGGTCCCCTGGGTGCGGAGCAGTTCTTC.